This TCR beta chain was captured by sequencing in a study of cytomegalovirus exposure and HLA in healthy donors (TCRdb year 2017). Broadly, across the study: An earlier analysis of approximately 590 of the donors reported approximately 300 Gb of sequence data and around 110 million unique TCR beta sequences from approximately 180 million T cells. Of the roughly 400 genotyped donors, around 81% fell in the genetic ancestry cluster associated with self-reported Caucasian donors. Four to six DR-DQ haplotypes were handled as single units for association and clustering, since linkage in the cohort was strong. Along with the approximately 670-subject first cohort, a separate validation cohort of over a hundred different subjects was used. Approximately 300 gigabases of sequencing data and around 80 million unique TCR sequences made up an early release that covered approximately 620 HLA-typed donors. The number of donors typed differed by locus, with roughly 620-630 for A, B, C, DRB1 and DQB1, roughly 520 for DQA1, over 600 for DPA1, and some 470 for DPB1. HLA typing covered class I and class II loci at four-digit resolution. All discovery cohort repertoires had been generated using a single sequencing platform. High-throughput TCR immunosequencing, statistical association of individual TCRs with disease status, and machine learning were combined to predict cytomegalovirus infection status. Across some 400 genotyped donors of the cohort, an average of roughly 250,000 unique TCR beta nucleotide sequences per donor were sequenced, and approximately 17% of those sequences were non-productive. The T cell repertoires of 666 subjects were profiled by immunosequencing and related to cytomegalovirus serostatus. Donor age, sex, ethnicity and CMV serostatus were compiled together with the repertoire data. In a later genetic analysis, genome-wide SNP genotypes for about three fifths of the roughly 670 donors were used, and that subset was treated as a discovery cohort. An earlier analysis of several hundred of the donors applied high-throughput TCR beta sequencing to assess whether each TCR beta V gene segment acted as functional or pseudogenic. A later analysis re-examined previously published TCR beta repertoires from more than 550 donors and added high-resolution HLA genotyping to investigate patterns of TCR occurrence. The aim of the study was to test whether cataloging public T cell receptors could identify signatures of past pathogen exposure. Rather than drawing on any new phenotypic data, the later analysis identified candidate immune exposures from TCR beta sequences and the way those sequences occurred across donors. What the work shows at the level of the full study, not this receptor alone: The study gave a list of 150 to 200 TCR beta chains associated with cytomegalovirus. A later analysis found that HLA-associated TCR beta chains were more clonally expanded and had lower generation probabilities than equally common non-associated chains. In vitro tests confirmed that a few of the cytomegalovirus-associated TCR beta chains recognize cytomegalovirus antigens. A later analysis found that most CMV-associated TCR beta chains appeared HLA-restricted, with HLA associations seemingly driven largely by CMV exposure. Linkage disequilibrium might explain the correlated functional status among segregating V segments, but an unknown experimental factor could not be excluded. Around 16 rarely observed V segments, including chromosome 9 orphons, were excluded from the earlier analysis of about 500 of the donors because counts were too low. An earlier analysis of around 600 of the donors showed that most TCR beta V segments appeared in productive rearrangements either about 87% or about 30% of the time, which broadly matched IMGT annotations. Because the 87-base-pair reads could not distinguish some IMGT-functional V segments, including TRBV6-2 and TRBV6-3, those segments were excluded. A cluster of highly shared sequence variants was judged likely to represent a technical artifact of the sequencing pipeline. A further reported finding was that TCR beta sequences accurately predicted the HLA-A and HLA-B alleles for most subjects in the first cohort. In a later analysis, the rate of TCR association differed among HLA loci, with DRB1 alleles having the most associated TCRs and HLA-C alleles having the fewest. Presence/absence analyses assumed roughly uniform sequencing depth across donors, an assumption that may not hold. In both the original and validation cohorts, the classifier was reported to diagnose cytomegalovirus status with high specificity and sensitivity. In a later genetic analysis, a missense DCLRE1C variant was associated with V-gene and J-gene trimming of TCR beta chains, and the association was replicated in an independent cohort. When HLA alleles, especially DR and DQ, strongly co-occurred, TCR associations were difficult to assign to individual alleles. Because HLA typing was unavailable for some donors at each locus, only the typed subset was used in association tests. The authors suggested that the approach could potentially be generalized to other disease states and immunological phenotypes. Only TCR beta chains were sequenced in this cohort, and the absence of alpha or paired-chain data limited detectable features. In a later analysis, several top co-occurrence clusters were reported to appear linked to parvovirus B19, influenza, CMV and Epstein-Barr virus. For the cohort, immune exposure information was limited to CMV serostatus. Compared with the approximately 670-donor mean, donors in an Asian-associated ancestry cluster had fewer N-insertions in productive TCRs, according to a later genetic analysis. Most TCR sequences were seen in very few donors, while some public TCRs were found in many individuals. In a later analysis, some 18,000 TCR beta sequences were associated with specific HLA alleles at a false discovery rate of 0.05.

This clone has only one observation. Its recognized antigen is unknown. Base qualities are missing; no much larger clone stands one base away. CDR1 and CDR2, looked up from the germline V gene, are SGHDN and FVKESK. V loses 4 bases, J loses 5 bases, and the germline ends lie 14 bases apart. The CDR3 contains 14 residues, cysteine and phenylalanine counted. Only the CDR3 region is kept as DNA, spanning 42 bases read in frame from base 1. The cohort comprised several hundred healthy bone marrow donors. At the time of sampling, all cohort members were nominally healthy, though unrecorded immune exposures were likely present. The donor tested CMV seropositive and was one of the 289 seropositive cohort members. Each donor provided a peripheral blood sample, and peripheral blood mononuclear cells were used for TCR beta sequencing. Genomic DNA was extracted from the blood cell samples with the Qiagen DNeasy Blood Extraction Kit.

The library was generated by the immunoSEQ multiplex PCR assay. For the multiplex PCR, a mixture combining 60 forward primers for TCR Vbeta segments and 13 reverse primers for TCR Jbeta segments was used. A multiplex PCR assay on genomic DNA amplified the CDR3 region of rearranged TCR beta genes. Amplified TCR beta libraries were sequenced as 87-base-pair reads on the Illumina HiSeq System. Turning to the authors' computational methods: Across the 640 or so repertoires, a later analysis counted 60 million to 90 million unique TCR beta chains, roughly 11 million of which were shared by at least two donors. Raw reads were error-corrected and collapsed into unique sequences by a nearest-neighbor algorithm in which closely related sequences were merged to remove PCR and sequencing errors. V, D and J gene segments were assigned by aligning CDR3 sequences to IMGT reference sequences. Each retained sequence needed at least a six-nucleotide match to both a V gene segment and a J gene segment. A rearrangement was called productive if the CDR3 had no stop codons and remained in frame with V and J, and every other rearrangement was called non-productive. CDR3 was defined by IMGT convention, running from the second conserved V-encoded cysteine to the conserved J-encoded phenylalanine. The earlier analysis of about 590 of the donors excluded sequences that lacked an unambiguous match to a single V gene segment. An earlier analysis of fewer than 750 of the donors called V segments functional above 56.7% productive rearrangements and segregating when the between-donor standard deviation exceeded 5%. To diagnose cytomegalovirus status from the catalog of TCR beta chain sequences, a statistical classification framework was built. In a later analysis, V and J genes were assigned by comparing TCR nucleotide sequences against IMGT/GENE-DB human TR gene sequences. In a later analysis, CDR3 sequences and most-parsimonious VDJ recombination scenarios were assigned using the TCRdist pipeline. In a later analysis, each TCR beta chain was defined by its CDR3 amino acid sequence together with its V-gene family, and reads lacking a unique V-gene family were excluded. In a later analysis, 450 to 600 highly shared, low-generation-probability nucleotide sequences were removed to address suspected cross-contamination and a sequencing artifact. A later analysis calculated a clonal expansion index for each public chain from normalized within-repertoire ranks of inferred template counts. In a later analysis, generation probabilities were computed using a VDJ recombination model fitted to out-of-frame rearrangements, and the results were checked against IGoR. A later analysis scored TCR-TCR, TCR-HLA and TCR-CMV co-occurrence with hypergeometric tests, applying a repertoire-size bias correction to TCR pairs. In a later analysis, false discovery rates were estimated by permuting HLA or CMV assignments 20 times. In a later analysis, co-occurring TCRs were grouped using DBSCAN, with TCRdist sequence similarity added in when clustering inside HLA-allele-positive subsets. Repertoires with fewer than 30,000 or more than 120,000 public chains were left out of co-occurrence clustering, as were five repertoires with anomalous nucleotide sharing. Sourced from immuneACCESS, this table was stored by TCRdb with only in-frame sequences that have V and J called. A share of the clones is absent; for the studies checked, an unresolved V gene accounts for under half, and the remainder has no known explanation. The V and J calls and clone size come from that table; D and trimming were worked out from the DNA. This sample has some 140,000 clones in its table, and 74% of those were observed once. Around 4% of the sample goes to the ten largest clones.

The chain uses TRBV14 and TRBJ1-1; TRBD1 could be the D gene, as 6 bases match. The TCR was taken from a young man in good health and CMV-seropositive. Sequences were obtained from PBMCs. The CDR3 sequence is CASSRKQGLTEAFF. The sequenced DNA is TGTGCCAGCAGCCGAAAGCAGGGGTTAACTGAAGCTTTCTTT.